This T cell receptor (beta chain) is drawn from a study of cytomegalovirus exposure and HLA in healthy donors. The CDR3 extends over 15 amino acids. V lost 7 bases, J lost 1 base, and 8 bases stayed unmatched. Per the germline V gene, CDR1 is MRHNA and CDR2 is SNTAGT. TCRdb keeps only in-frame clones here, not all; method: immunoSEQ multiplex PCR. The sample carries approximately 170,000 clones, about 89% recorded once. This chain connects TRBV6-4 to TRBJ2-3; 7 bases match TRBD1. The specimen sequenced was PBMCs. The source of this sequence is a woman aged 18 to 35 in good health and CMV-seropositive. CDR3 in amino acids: CASNAQGLCTDTQYF. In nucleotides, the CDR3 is TGTGCCAGCAACGCACAGGGGCTCTGCACAGATACGCAGTATTTT.